Below are 24 T cell receptor beta chains sequenced from a single sample in a study of T cell responses to AZD1222 COVID-19 vaccine. Clones were read by immunoSEQ multiplex PCR, and TCRdb kept only the in-frame ones, dropping some. Among 55,000 to 80,000 clones, about 89% were seen once, and the ten largest hold more than 25%. The material was peripheral blood, obtained 28 days after the second AZD1222 dose. The source of these receptors is an adult who received the AZD1222 COVID-19 vaccine.

This sequence joins TRBV5-4 and TRBJ2-1; D possibly corresponds to TRBD2 (6 bases). Looked up from germline, CDR1 is SGHNT and CDR2 is YYREEE (reference sequence). This CDR3 contains 18 residues. Trimming removed 4 bases from V and 0 bases from J, with 20 bases in between. The CDR3 DNA is TGTGCCAGCAGCCCGGCAGTCGGAGGGAGCAGCTCCTACAATGAGCAGTTCTTC. Translating it yields CASSPAVGGSSSYNEQFF.

A note on this clone: Other DNA sequences in the same sample also yield this CDR3. The CDR3 is CASSPSGTYEQYF. For the CDR3, the DNA is TGTGCCAGCTCACCATCCGGCACCTACGAGCAGTACTTC. The V and J genes are TRBV18 and TRBJ2-7; no firm D call. Trimming removed 2 bases from V and 2 bases from J, with 7 bases in between. CDR3 length equals 13 residues. Per germline, CDR1 KGHSH and CDR2 LQKENI.

The chain recombines TRBV7-6 with TRBJ1-4; possible D gene TRBD1, 5 bases. Trimming left V 5 bases short and J 4 bases short, with 11 bases between. From germline, CDR1 is SGHVS and CDR2 FNYEAQ. This CDR3 spans 14 amino acids. The CDR3 nucleotides read TGTGCCAGCAGCCCCGGACACCTTAATGAAAAACTGTTTTTT. Translation gives CASSPGHLNEKLFF. Full variable domain (outside the CDR3, taken from reference TRBV7-6 and TRBJ1-4): GAGVSQSPRYKVTKRGQDVALRCDPISGHVSLYWYRQALGQGPEFLTYFNYEAQQDKSGLPNDRFSAERPEGSISTLTIQRTEQRDSAMYRCASSPGHLNEKLFFGSGTQLSVL.

This clone is a singleton in its sample. The V gene is TRBV29-1, the J gene TRBJ2-1; 8 bases agree with TRBD2. The CDR3 is made up of 13 amino acids. V lost 5 bases and J lost 2; bases outside the gene matches: 2. Germline CDR1 and CDR2: SQVTM and ANQGSEA. The CDR3 coding sequence is TGCAGCGTTACGCGGGAGGCCTACAATGAGCAGTTCTTC. It specifies CSVTREAYNEQFF.

The CDR3 bases are TGTGCCAGCAGTCCGCGGTGGGGGGGATCGGACGAGCAGTACTTC. This encodes CASSPRWGGSDEQYF. The chain employs TRBV27 and TRBJ2-7, with TRBD2 identical over 7 bases. Germline V gene lookup returns CDR1 MNHEY and CDR2 SMNVEV (reference sequence). There are 15 residues in the CDR3. V dropped 5 bases and J dropped 5; count of bases not matched to a gene: 12.

This clone has only a few counts. The chain is built from TRBV4-2 and TRBJ1-6; D is uncertain. CDR1 and CDR2 from the germline V gene are LGHNA and YNFKEQ. Trimming left V 7 bases short and J 7 bases short, with 17 bases between. There are 15 residues in the CDR3. The CDR3 loop is CASTPSEGRNSPLHF. The DNA of the CDR3 is TGTGCCAGCACCCCCTCGGAAGGGAGGAATTCACCCCTCCACTTT.

CDR3 amino acids: CASSLGSAGYTGELFF. The CDR3 region has the DNA TGTGCCAGCAGTTTGGGCTCGGCGGGGTACACCGGGGAGCTGTTTTTT. The rearrangement joins TRBV28 to TRBJ2-2, with D tentatively TRBD2 (6 bases). Trimming took 3 bases from V and 3 from J, leaving 14 bases between them. In germline, CDR1 is MDHEN, CDR2 SYDVKM. CDR3 size: 16 residues.

This chain connects TRBV27 to TRBJ2-6, with TRBD1 as a possible D gene (5 bases). From germline, CDR1 is MNHEY and CDR2 SMNVEV (reference sequence). V was shortened by 6 bases and J by 0 bases, with 21 bases between the two germline ends. The CDR3 spans 19 residues. CDR3 sequence reads: CASRPPTGPQSSGANVLTF. The DNA for the CDR3 is TGTGCCAGCAGGCCCCCCACAGGTCCCCAAAGCTCTGGGGCCAACGTCCTGACTTTC.

The V and J genes are TRBV3-1 (or the pseudogene TRBV3-2) and TRBJ1-1, with D unclear. Per germline, CDR1 LGHDT and CDR2 YNNKEL (reference sequence). CDR3 length: 14 residues. V lost 0 bases and J 5 bases, leaving 10 bases between the germline ends. CDR3 residues: CASSQDPGRTEAFF. The DNA of the CDR3 is TGTGCCAGCAGCCAAGATCCGGGGAGGACTGAAGCTTTCTTT.

CDR3 protein: CASSRGVGNTIYF. DNA of the CDR3: TGTGCCAGCAGCCGAGGTGTTGGAAACACCATATATTTT. The chain has TRBV7-8 and TRBJ1-3; D remains unclear. This CDR3 has 13 residues. The germline CDR1 and CDR2 sequences are SGHVS and FQNEAQ. V was trimmed by 5 bases and J by 3 bases, leaving 8 bases between them.

This clone was detected a few times. This chain uses TRBV28 with TRBJ1-1; the D is unclear. V was pared by 5 bases and J by 0 bases, with 13 bases between. CDR1 and CDR2 from the germline V gene are MDHEN and SYDVKM. This CDR3 has 15 amino acids. The CDR3 DNA reads as TGTGCCAGCAGTCCCTCGACAAATATGAACACTGAAGCTTTCTTT. It specifies CASSPSTNMNTEAFF.

The V call is TRBV7-7, the J call TRBJ2-2; weak D call: TRBD2 (6 bases). Germline CDR1 and CDR2: SSHAT and FNYEAQ (reference sequence). CDR3 length equals 13 residues. Trimming removed 6 bases at V and 6 bases at J, with 11 bases between. CDR3: CASSRDFSGELFF. The CDR3 bases are TGTGCCAGCAGTAGGGACTTCTCCGGGGAGCTGTTTTTT.

The chain is built from TRBV28 and TRBJ1-1; D ambiguous. The V end lost 6 bases, the J end lost 10 bases, and 12 bases lay between the germline ends. This CDR3 has 11 residues. Germline loops: CDR1 MDHEN, CDR2 SYDVKM. Written as DNA, the CDR3 is TGTGCCAGCAGCCCCCGTCGTATAGCTTTCTTT. Its translation: CASSPRRIAFF.

This chain joins TRBV11-2 and TRBJ2-2; D possibly corresponds to TRBD1 (6 bases). Germline CDR1 is SGHAT and CDR2 is FQNNGV. This CDR3 region has 14 residues. The V end was cut by 6 bases, the J end by 5 bases, with 13 bases between. CDR3 sequence reads: CASSLNRVTGELFF. CDR3 in DNA: TGTGCCAGCAGTCTAAACAGGGTAACCGGGGAGCTGTTTTTT.

The V and J genes are TRBV15 and TRBJ2-7; 16 bases are shared with TRBD2. CDR3 length: 15 amino acids. Germline V lookup: CDR1 LNHNV, CDR2 YYDKDF (reference sequence). V lost 3 bases and J lost 6; bases outside the gene matches: 2. CDR3 nucleotides: TGTGCCACCAGCAGGGGACTAGCGGGAGGGATCGAGCAGTACTTC. Protein: CATSRGLAGGIEQYF.

The chain joins TRBV10-3 to TRBJ2-3, with 9 nucleotides matching TRBD2. The CDR3 runs 14 residues. The V gene's germline CDR1 is ENHRY and CDR2 SYGVKD. The junction had 7 bases not matched to a gene; V was cut back by 11 bases and J by 1 base. CDR3 protein: CAYSRTSGTDTQYF. The CDR3 DNA reads as TGTGCCTATTCCAGGACTAGCGGCACAGATACGCAGTATTTT.

The V call is TRBV29-1, the J call TRBJ1-4, with D perhaps TRBD1 (5 bases). The CDR3 spans 16 residues. Germline lookup yields CDR1 SQVTM and CDR2 ANQGSEA. V lost 2 bases, J lost 9 bases, and 22 bases lay in between. CDR3 nucleotide sequence: TGCAGCGTTGAATACCCTGACAGTCCGGACCCTCAAAAACTGTTTTTT. It specifies CSVEYPDSPDPQKLFF.

The chain recombines TRBV27 with TRBJ1-4; no firm D call. The germline V gene encodes CDR1 MNHEY and CDR2 SMNVEV (reference sequence). CDR3 length: 13 amino acids. V lost 6 bases and J 5 bases, leaving 10 bases between the germline ends. As DNA, the CDR3 is TGTGCCAGCAGGAAGGACGGGAATGAAAAACTGTTTTTT. It specifies CASRKDGNEKLFF.

This chain connects TRBV5-1 to TRBJ2-5; either TRBD1 or TRBD2 may supply D (5 bases each). This CDR3 is built from 15 residues. The germline V and J ends were trimmed by 4 bases and 3 bases, with 16 bases remaining between them. Germline loops: CDR1 SGHRS, CDR2 YFSETQ. The DNA of the CDR3 is TGCGCCAGCAGCGGATGGGACCCTAGAAAAGAGACCCAGTACTTC. This gives the protein CASSGWDPRKETQYF.

This chain joins TRBV7-6 and TRBJ2-7; tentatively, D is TRBD1 or TRBD2 (5 bases each). V shed 8 bases and J shed 6 bases, with 17 bases lying between them. The CDR3 contains 13 residues. Germline V gene data show CDR1 as SGHVS and CDR2 as FNYEAQ. The CDR3, as DNA: TGTGCCAGCGGGGGAGAGAGGTCGCGCGAGCAGTACTTC. Amino acids: CASGGERSREQYF.

The J gene is TRBJ2-1, the V gene TRBV12-3 or TRBV12-4; D is unclear. With 7 bases removed from V and 5 bases from J, the gap between germline ends came to 12 bases. This CDR3 region has 13 residues. The CDR3, as DNA: TGTGCCAGCACCAACGGCCAGGACAATGAGCAGTTCTTC. Translating it yields CASTNGQDNEQFF.

A single count supports this clone. This chain joins TRBV13 and TRBJ2-7; 9 positions match TRBD1. V trimming: 2 bases; J trimming: 2 bases; junction bases outside the gene matches: 1. The CDR3 sequence is 14 residues long. Germline V lookup: CDR1 PRHDT, CDR2 FYEKMQ (reference sequence). CDR3 nucleotide sequence: TGTGCCAGCAGCTTATGGGACAGGGCCTACGAGCAGTACTTC. Its protein is CASSLWDRAYEQYF.

To note about this clone: This sample includes further DNA sequences coding for the same CDR3. This chain joins TRBV2 and TRBJ1-3; D is unresolved. V shed 3 bases and J shed 0 bases, with 9 bases lying between them. Germline CDR1 reads SNHLY; CDR2 reads FYNNEI. The CDR3 loop spans 15 amino acids. This CDR3 is CASSEGGISGNTIYF. The CDR3 DNA sequence: TGTGCCAGCAGTGAGGGAGGGATCTCTGGAAACACCATATATTTT. The full variable domain, with the rest looked up from reference TRBV2 and TRBJ1-3, is EPEVTQTPSHQVTQMGQEVILRCVPISNHLYFYWYRQILGQKVEFLVSFYNNEISEKSEIFDDQFSVERPDGSNFTLKIRSTKLEDSAMYFCASSEGGISGNTIYFGEGSWLTVV.

The V gene is TRBV6-5, the J gene TRBJ1-5, with D possibly TRBD1 on 5 matching bases. This CDR3 has 14 residues. Germline-derived CDR1 and CDR2 are MNHEY and SVGAGI. V lost 0 bases, J lost 5 bases, and 8 bases lay in between. The CDR3, as DNA: TGTGCCAGCAGTTACTCCAGAGGGGATCAGCCCCAGCATTTT. Its translation is CASSYSRGDQPQHF.